The 25 T cell receptor beta chains listed next were all sequenced from one sample in a study of metastatic and nonmetastatic thyroid tumors. The entire patient cohort was treatment-naive prior to thyroid surgery. TCRdb used MiXCR to call clones anew from the PCR reads. The sample has under 95,000 clones, 7.5% to 9% seen once. Sequencing used blood. The origin of the receptors is a female donor with papillary thyroid cancer or a benign thyroid nodule (not recorded which). Some clones in this sample may be carry-over from other donors' samples.

With regard to this clone: This may be a read error: a much more frequent sequence differs by one nucleotide. The V call is TRBV11-2, the J call TRBJ1-1; the D is unclear. This CDR3 contains 14 residues. Germline V gene sequence: CDR1 SGHAT, CDR2 FQNNGV. CDR3 in DNA: TGTGCCAGCGGCTTAAAGGGAATGAACACTGAAGCTTTCTTT. It translates to CASGLKGMNTEAFF.

The chain carries TRBV5-4 and TRBJ2-5, with 13 nucleotides matching TRBD2. This CDR3 comprises 16 residues. The J segment lost 2 bases and the V segment lost 4 bases, leaving 5 bases of the junction unmatched. The germline CDR1 and CDR2 sequences are SGHNT and YYREEE (reference sequence). The CDR3 nucleotides are TGTGCCAGCAGCAGGGGGACTAGCGGGGCACAAGAGACCCAGTACTTC. Its translation is CASSRGTSGAQETQYF.

This clone was seen at least ten times. This chain uses TRBV6-1 with TRBJ1-3; the match to TRBD1 covers 8 bases. The length of the CDR3 is 14 residues. Germline CDR1 MNHNS, CDR2 SASEGT. With 5 bases clipped from V and 4 bases from J, the junction kept 4 bases outside the gene matches. This CDR3 is CASSSQGVGNTIYF. The CDR3, as DNA: TGTGCCAGCAGTTCACAGGGGGTGGGAAACACCATATATTTT.

This clone was seen repeatedly, ten times or more. The rearrangement links TRBV2 to TRBJ2-7; the D gene is possibly TRBD2 (6 bases). This CDR3 is built from 14 residues. Germline CDR1 is SNHLY and CDR2 is FYNNEI. V dropped 7 bases and J dropped 1 base, with 14 bases sitting between them. The CDR3 nucleotides read TGTGCCAGCACTAAAGCGGGCAGTTCCTACGAGCAGTACTTC. Its protein is CASTKAGSSYEQYF.

This clone was observed many times. The rearrangement joins TRBV2 to TRBJ1-6, with TRBD1 as a possible D gene (6 bases). Trimming took off 6 bases at V and 7 bases at J, with 13 bases between the two ends. In germline, CDR1 is SNHLY, CDR2 FYNNEI. The CDR3 sequence is 14 residues long. DNA of the CDR3: TGTGCCAGCAGGCCGGGACAACAAAATTCACCCCTCCACTTT. It encodes CASRPGQQNSPLHF. Full variable domain (missing parts from reference TRBV2 and TRBJ1-6): EPEVTQTPSHQVTQMGQEVILRCVPISNHLYFYWYRQILGQKVEFLVSFYNNEISEKSEIFDDQFSVERPDGSNFTLKIRSTKLEDSAMYFCASRPGQQNSPLHFGNGTRLTVT.

This clone was recorded at least ten times. This chain uses TRBV2 with TRBJ1-5, with D perhaps matching TRBD1 (5 bases). The germline V gene encodes CDR1 SNHLY and CDR2 FYNNEI. V lost 3 bases and J 4 bases, leaving 10 bases between the germline ends. CDR3 length: 14 residues. In DNA, the CDR3 is TGTGCCAGCAGTGACCGAGGGGCTAATCAGCCCCAGCATTTT. It translates to CASSDRGANQPQHF.

This clone was recorded at least ten times. As DNA, the CDR3 is TGTGCCACTTCTAGGGACAGGGGGAAGTATGGCTACACCTTC. Encoded protein: CATSRDRGKYGYTF. The chain links TRBV19 to TRBJ1-2; 11 nucleotides agree with TRBD1. V dropped 10 bases and J dropped 5; count of bases not matched to a gene: 9. CDR1 is LNHDA, CDR2 SQIVND, per germline (reference sequence). There are 14 residues in the CDR3.

Many counts were recorded for this clone. The V and J genes are TRBV20-1 and TRBJ1-6; 7 bases match TRBD1. This CDR3 region has 17 residues. Germline V CDR1 and CDR2: DFQATT, SNEGSKA (reference sequence). The V segment lost 0 bases and the J segment 9 bases; nucleotides outside the gene matches: 14. CDR3 sequence (DNA): TGCAGTGCTAGAGAGGGGTTGGAACAGGGGATAATTTCACCCCTCCACTTT. This encodes CSAREGLEQGIISPLHF.

This clone was counted ten times or more. This chain links TRBV19 with TRBJ2-4, with 7 bases lining up with TRBD1. Germline lookup yields CDR1 LNHDA and CDR2 SQIVND (reference sequence). The CDR3 contains 13 residues. The V and J ends lost 6 bases and 7 bases, in that order; junction bases with no gene match: 6. CDR3 loop: CASRSGTANIQYF. In DNA, the CDR3 is TGTGCCAGTAGGTCCGGGACAGCGAACATTCAGTACTTC.

With regard to this clone: At one of its ends the junction is not consistent with the germline gene, which may arise from a read error. The J gene is TRBJ2-2, the V gene TRBV5-1, with D unresolved. Germline V gives CDR1 SGHRS, CDR2 YFSETQ. CDR3 length equals 17 residues. CDR3 sequence (DNA): TGCGCCAGCAGCTTGAAGATCGGCAGGCTTTACACCAGGGAGCTGTTTTTT. Protein product: CASSLKIGRLYTRELFF.

This clone was counted ten times or more. CDR3 region: CASSRDREFYEQYF. In DNA, the CDR3 is TGTGCCAGCAGCCGAGACAGGGAGTTCTACGAGCAGTACTTC. This rearrangement joins TRBV5-5 to TRBJ2-7, with 7 bases lining up with TRBD1. Germline V gene lookup returns CDR1 SGHKS and CDR2 YYEKEE (reference sequence). This CDR3 comprises 14 residues. Trimming at V came to 4 bases and at J to 3 bases, leaving 7 bases not matched to a gene.

Many counts were recorded for this clone. J is TRBJ2-3 and V is TRBV4-2; a possible D gene is TRBD2 (6 bases). Per the germline V gene, CDR1 is LGHNA and CDR2 is YNFKEQ. Trimming shortened V by 4 bases and J by 1 base, and 9 bases separated the two germline ends. The CDR3 consists of 14 residues. The CDR3 coding sequence is TGTGCCAGCAGCCGGGGGACTCGCACAGATACGCAGTATTTT. Protein product: CASSRGTRTDTQYF.

Concerning this clone itself: A read error is possible here, since a much larger clone lies one base away. V and J are TRBV27 and TRBJ2-1; TRBD2 is a possible D gene (6 bases). The V and J ends lost 5 bases and 2 bases respectively, with 19 bases between them. CDR1 is MNHEY and CDR2 is SMNVEV in the germline V gene (reference sequence). The CDR3 length is 17 residues. The CDR3 sequence: CASSPTTIGGPYNEQFF. The CDR3 coding sequence is TGTGCCAGCAGTCCAACAACTATCGGGGGTCCCTACAATGAGCAGTTCTTC.

This clone showed up many times. This may arise from a read error, as a much more abundant clone is one base away. This sample also contains other DNA sequences that code for the same CDR3. The CDR3 nucleotides read TGCGCTAGTGCCCCTCCGACAGGGGGAGTCTACGAGCAGTACTTC. Translating gives CASAPPTGGVYEQYF. This rearrangement joins TRBV12-5 to TRBJ2-7, with 9 bases that match TRBD1. The CDR3 contains 15 residues. The germline V gene has CDR1 LGHNT and CDR2 FRNRAP.

This clone rates as medium-sized (0.01 to 0.1%). This chain joins TRBV6-6 and TRBJ1-3; tentative D call: TRBD1 (5 bases). Trimming took 2 bases from V and 0 from J, leaving 5 bases between them. The CDR3 covers 14 residues. From germline, CDR1 is MNHNY and CDR2 SVGAGI (reference sequence). The CDR3 coding sequence is TGTGCCAGCAGTTACGACAGCTCTGGAAACACCATATATTTT. Translation gives CASSYDSSGNTIYF.

This clone was seen a few times. V is TRBV30 and J is TRBJ2-5; D assignment may be TRBD1 or TRBD2 (5 bases each). Germline CDR1 and CDR2: GTSNPN and SVGIG (reference sequence). There are 13 residues in the CDR3. Trimming removed 1 base from V and 0 bases from J, with 6 bases in between. The CDR3 protein is CAWSGGNQETQYF. As DNA, the CDR3 is TGTGCCTGGAGTGGGGGGAACCAAGAGACCCAGTACTTC.

This clone has at least ten counts. V and J are TRBV13 and TRBJ1-6; no definite D call. Per germline, CDR1 PRHDT and CDR2 FYEKMQ (reference sequence). This CDR3 spans 14 amino acids. V was shortened by 0 bases and J by 10 bases, with 10 bases between the two germline ends. The CDR3 protein is CASSLGWKGSPLHF. The CDR3 DNA reads as TGTGCCAGCAGCTTAGGATGGAAAGGGTCACCCCTCCACTTT.

This clone was recorded at least ten times. The genes are TRBV11-1 and TRBJ2-1; D is perhaps TRBD2 (6 bases). V lost 1 base and J lost 0, with 7 bases in between. CDR3 length equals 15 residues. Looked up from germline, CDR1 is SGHAT and CDR2 is FQDESV (reference sequence). The CDR3 DNA is TGTGCCAGCAGCTTAGGGCGGGGCTCCTACAATGAGCAGTTCTTC. Encoded protein: CASSLGRGSYNEQFF.

This clone showed up many times. The chain is built from TRBV15 and TRBJ2-2; no clear D gene. The germline gives CDR1 LNHNV, CDR2 YYDKDF (reference sequence). The CDR3 is 12 residues long. Deletions cut 5 bases from V and 2 bases from J, with 3 bases between. The CDR3 is CATSSNTGELFF. CDR3 coding DNA: TGTGCCACCAGCTCCAACACCGGGGAGCTGTTTTTT. The whole variable domain, remainder taken from reference TRBV15 and TRBJ2-2, is DAMVIQNPRYQVTQFGKPVTLSCSQTLNHNVMYWYQQKSSQAPKLLFHYYDKDFNNEADTPDNFQSRRPNTSFCFLDIRSPGLGDTAMYLCATSSNTGELFFGEGSRLTVL.

The table lists this clone with a few counts. V gene TRBV6-5 combines with J gene TRBJ1-2; 7 bases map to TRBD1. The CDR3 loop spans 14 amino acids. The trim removed 2 bases at V and 6 bases at J, leaving 6 bases unmatched. The germline gives CDR1 MNHEY, CDR2 SVGAGI. The chain's CDR3 is CASSYEKTGNGYTF. CDR3 bases: TGTGCCAGCAGTTACGAGAAGACAGGGAATGGCTACACCTTC.

This clone was seen a handful of times. This chain joins TRBV15 and TRBJ2-3; TRBD2 agrees at 8 bases. From germline, CDR1 is LNHNV and CDR2 YYDKDF (reference sequence). With V trimmed by 0 bases and J by 1 base, 0 bases remained unmatched. There are 15 residues in the CDR3. CDR3 residues: CATSRDSGGTDTQYF. CDR3 nucleotide sequence: TGTGCCACCAGCAGAGATAGCGGGGGCACAGATACGCAGTATTTT. Drawing the rest from reference TRBV15 and TRBJ2-3, the complete variable domain is DAMVIQNPRYQVTQFGKPVTLSCSQTLNHNVMYWYQQKSSQAPKLLFHYYDKDFNNEADTPDNFQSRRPNTSFCFLDIRSPGLGDTAMYLCATSRDSGGTDTQYFGPGTRLTVL.

There are many counts of this clone. The chain has TRBV6-1 and TRBJ2-7; D gene uncertain. The germline V and J ends were trimmed by 7 bases and 0 bases, with 7 bases remaining between them. Germline V gene data show CDR1 as MNHNS and CDR2 as SASEGT. This CDR3 is 12 amino acids long. CDR3 sequence reads: CASMGYSYEQYF. The CDR3 nucleotides are TGTGCCAGCATGGGATACTCCTACGAGCAGTACTTC.

This clone has a count of ten or more. The V call is TRBV6-5, the J call TRBJ1-2; D uncertain. This CDR3 is built from 15 residues. The germline V gene has CDR1 MNHEY and CDR2 SVGAGI. V lost 2 bases and J lost 4, with 14 bases in between. This CDR3 reads CASSYISRQLYGYTF. In DNA form, the CDR3 reads TGTGCCAGCAGTTACATTTCGCGGCAGCTCTATGGCTACACCTTC.

This clone was seen at least ten times. The chain links TRBV20-1 to TRBJ1-2; D remains unclear. The CDR3 contains 13 residues. Germline loops: CDR1 DFQATT, CDR2 SNEGSKA (reference sequence). V dropped 5 bases and J dropped 7 bases, with 17 bases sitting between them. The CDR3 loop reads CSAAREGSFGYTF. CDR3 nucleotides: TGCAGTGCTGCAAGAGAAGGGAGCTTTGGCTACACCTTC.

This clone appeared many times. The gene calls are TRBV19 and TRBJ2-7; D remains unclear. Trimming took 8 bases from V and 5 from J, leaving 7 bases between them. The germline V gene has CDR1 LNHDA and CDR2 SQIVND (reference sequence). The CDR3 consists of 10 residues. In nucleotides, the CDR3 is TGTGCCAGTGGGGTCCACGAGCAGTACTTC. It specifies CASGVHEQYF.